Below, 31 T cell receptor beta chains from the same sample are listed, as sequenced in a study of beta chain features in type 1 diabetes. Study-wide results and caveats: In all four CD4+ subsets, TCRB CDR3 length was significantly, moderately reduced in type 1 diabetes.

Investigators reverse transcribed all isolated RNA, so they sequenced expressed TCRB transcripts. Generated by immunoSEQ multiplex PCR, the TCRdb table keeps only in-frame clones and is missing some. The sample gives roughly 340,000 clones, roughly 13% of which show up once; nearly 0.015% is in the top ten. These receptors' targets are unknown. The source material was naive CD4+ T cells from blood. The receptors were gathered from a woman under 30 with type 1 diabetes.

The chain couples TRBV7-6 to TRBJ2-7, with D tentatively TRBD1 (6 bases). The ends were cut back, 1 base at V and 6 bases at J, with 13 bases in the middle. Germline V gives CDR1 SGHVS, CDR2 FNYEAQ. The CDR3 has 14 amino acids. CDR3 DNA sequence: TGTGCCAGCAGCTTAGGCCGCTTAGGGGGCGAGCAGTACTTC. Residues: CASSLGRLGGEQYF.

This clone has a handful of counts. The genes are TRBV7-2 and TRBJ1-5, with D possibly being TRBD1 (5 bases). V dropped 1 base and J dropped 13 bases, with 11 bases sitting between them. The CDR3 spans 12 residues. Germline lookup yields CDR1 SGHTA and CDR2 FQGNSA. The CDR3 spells CASSLGTGAQHF. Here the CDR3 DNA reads TGTGCCAGCAGCTTAGGTACAGGCGCTCAGCATTTT. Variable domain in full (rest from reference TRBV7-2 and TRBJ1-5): GAGVSQSPSNKVTEKGKDVELRCDPISGHTALYWYRQSLGQGLEFLIYFQGNSAPDKSGLPSDRFSAERTGGSVSTLTIQRTQQEDSAVYLCASSLGTGAQHFGDGTRLSIL.

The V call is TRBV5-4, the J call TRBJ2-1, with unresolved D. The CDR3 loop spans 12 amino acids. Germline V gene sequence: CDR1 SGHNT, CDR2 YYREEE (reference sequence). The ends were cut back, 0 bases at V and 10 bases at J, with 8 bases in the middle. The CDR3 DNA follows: TGTGCCAGCAGCTTGGTAGCCGGGGAGCAGTTCTTC. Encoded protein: CASSLVAGEQFF.

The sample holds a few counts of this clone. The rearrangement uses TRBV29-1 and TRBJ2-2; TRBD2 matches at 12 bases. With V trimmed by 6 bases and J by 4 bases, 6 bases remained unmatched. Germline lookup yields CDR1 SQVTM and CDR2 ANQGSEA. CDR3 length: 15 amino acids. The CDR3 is CSVGTSGFSTGELFF. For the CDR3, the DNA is TGCAGCGTGGGGACTAGCGGGTTCTCCACCGGGGAGCTGTTTTTT.

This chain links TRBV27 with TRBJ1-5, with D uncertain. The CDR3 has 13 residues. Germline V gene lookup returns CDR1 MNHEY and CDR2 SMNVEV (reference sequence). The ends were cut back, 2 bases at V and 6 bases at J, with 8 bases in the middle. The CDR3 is CASSLNRAQPQHF. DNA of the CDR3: TGTGCCAGCAGTTTAAACCGAGCTCAGCCCCAGCATTTT.

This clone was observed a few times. The CDR3 nucleotides read TGTGCCAGCAGGGAGGGGAGCCCCATCTATGGCTACACCTTC. Protein sequence: CASREGSPIYGYTF. V gene TRBV7-2 combines with J gene TRBJ1-2, with D tentatively TRBD1 (5 bases). This CDR3 is built from 14 residues. Germline CDR1 is SGHTA and CDR2 is FQGNSA. V was shortened by 6 bases and J by 4 bases, with 15 bases between the two germline ends.

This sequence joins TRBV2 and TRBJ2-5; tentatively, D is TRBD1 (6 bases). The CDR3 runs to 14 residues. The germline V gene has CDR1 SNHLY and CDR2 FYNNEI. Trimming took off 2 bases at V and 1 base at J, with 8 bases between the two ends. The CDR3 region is CASSEWDTQETQYF. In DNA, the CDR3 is TGTGCCAGCAGTGAATGGGACACCCAAGAGACCCAGTACTTC.

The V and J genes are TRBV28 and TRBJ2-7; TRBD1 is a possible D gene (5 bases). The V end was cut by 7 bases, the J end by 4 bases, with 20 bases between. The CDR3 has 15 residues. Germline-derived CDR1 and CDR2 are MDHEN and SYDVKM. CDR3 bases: TGTGCCAGCACCGATCTTGCAAGACAGCAATACGAGCAGTACTTC. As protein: CASTDLARQQYEQYF.

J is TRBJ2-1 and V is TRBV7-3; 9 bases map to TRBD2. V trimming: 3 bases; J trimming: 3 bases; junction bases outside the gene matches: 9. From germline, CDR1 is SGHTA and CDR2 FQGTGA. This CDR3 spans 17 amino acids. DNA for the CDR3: TGTGCCAGCAGCTTGTCAGCGGGAGGACAGATCTACAATGAGCAGTTCTTC. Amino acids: CASSLSAGGQIYNEQFF.

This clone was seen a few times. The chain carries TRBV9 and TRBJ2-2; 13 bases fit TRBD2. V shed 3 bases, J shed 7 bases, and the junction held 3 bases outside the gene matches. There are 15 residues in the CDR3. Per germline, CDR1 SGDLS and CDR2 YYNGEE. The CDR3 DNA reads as TGTGCCAGCAGCGAACTAGCGGGAGGGGTCGGGGAGCTGTTTTTT. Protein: CASSELAGGVGELFF.

The CDR3 DNA reads TGTGCCAGTAGTATAGCTGCAGGGGCAGGACAGCCCCAGCATTTT. The encoded protein is CASSIAAGAGQPQHF. The chain is built from TRBV19 and TRBJ1-5; tentatively, D is TRBD1 (6 bases). The germline gives CDR1 LNHDA, CDR2 SQIVND (reference sequence). The length of the CDR3 is 15 residues. Trimming took 1 base from V and 7 from J, leaving 14 bases between them.

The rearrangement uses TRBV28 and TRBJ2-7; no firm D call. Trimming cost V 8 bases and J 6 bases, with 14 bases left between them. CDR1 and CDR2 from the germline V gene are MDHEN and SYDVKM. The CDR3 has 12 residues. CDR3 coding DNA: TGTGCCAGCGCCGTCTCCCAGGCCGAGCAGTACTTC. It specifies CASAVSQAEQYF.

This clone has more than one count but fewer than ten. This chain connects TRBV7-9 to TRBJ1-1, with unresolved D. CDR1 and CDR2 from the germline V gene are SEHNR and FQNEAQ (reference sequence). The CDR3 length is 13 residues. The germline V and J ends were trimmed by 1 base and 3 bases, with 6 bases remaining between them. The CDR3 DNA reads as TGTGCCAGCAGCTTAGTAGTGTACACTGAAGCTTTCTTT. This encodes CASSLVVYTEAFF.

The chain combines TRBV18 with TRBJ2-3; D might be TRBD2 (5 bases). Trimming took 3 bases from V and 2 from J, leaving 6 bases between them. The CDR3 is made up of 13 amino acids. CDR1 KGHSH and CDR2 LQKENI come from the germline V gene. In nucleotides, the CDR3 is TGTGCCAGCTCACCTAGCGCCACAGATACGCAGTATTTT. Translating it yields CASSPSATDTQYF.

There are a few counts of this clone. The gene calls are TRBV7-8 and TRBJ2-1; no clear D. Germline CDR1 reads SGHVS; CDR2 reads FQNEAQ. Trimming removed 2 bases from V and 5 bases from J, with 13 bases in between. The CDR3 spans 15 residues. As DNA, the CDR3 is TGTGCCAGCAGCTTACGAGATTTGATCAACAATGAGCAGTTCTTC. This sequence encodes CASSLRDLINNEQFF. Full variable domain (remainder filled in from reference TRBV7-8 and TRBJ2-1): GAGVSQSPRYKVAKRGQDVALRCDPISGHVSLFWYQQALGQGPEFLTYFQNEAQLDKSGLPSDRFFAERPEGSVSTLKIQRTQQEDSAVYLCASSLRDLINNEQFFGPGTRLTVL.

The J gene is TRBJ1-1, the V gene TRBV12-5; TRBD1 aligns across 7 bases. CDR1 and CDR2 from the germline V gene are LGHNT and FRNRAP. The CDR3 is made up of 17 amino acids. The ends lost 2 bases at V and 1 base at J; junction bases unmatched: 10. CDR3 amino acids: CASGLILAQGENTEAFF. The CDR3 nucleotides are TGTGCTAGTGGTTTGATCTTAGCTCAGGGGGAGAACACTGAAGCTTTCTTT. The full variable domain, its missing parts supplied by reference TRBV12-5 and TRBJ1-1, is DARVTQTPRHKVTEMGQEVTMRCQPILGHNTVFWYRQTMMQGLELLAYFRNRAPLDDSGMPKDRFSAEMPDATLATLKIQPSEPRDSAVYFCASGLILAQGENTEAFFGQGTRLTVV.

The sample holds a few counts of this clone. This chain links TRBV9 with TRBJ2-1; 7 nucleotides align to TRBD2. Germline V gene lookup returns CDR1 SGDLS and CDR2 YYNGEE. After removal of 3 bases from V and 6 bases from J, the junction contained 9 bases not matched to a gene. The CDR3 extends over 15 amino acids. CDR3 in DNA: TGTGCCAGCAGCGCTCGTGCAACTAGCGCCAATGAGCAGTTCTTC. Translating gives CASSARATSANEQFF.

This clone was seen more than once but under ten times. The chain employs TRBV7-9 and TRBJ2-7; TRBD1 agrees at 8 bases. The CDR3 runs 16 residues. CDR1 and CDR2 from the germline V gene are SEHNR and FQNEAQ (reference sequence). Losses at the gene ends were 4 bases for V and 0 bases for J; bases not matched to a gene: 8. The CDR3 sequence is CASSSVRTGNSYEQYV. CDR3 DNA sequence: TGTGCCAGCAGCTCCGTTCGGACAGGGAACTCCTACGAGCAGTACGTC.

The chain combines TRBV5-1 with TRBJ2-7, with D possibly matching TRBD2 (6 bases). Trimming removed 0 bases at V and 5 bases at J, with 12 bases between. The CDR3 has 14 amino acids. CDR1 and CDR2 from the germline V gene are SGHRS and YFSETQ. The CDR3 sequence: CASSLGGVSDEQYV. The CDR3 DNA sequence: TGCGCCAGCAGCTTGGGGGGGGTCTCAGACGAGCAGTACGTC.

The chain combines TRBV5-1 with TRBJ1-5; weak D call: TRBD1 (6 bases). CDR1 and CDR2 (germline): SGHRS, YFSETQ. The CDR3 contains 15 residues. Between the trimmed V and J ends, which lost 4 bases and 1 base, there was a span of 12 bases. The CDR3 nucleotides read TGCGCCAGCAGCCTACAGGGAATCAGCAATCAGCCCCAGCATTTT. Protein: CASSLQGISNQPQHF.

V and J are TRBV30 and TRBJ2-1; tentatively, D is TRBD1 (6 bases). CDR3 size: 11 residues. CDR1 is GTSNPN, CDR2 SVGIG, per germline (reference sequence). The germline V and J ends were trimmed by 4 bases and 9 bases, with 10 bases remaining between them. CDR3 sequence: CAWIQGGEQFF. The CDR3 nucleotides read TGTGCCTGGATACAGGGTGGTGAGCAGTTCTTC.

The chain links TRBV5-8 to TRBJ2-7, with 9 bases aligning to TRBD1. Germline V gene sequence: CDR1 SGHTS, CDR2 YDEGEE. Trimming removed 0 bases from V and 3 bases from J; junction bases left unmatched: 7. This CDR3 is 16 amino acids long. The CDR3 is CASSLVLGTGFYEQYF. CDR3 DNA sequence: TGTGCCAGCAGCTTGGTTTTGGGGACAGGGTTCTACGAGCAGTACTTC.

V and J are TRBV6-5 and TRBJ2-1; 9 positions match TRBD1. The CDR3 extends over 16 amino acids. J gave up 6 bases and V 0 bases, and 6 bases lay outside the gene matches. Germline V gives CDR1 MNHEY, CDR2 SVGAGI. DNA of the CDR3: TGTGCCAGCAGTTACTCAGGGACAGGGAGTATCAATGAGCAGTTCTTC. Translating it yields CASSYSGTGSINEQFF.

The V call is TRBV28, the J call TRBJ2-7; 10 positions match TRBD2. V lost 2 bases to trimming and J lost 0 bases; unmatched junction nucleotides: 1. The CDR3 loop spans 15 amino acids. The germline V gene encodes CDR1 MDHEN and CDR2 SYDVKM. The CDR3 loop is CASSLRTSGSYEQYF. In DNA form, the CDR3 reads TGTGCCAGCAGTTTAAGGACTAGCGGCTCCTACGAGCAGTACTTC.

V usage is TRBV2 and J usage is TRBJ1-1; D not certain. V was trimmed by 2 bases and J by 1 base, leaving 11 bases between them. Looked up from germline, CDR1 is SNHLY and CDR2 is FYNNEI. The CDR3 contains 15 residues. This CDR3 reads CASSEMGATNTEAFF. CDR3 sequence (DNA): TGTGCCAGCAGTGAAATGGGAGCCACGAACACTGAAGCTTTCTTT.

Here the CDR3 DNA reads TGTGCCAGCAGCGGCGGACAGGGCACAGATACGCAGTATTTT. Protein: CASSGGQGTDTQYF. The chain combines TRBV5-6 with TRBJ2-3; 7 nucleotides agree with TRBD1. Germline assignment: CDR1 SGHDT and CDR2 YYEEEE. Losses at the gene ends were 4 bases for V and 1 base for J; bases not matched to a gene: 3. The CDR3 is 14 amino acids.

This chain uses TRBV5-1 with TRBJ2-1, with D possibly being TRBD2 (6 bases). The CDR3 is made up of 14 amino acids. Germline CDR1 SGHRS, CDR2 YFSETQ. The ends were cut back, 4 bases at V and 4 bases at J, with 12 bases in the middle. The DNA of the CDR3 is TGCGCCAGCAGCCCGGGGACTCTTTACAATGAGCAGTTCTTC. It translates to CASSPGTLYNEQFF.

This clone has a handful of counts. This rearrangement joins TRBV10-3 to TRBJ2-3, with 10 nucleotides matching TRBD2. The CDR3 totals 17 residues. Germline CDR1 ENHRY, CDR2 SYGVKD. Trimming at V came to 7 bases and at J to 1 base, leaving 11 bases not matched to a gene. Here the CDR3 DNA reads TGTGCCATCACGGGTTCGGCCGGACTAGCGGGCACAGATACGCAGTATTTT. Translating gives CAITGSAGLAGTDTQYF.

CDR3 coding DNA: TGCGCCAGCGCCCACGGGGGGCCGAACACCGGGGAGCTGTTTTTT. Its translation is CASAHGGPNTGELFF. The chain couples TRBV5-1 to TRBJ2-2; TRBD2 might be the D (7 bases). The CDR3 is 15 residues long. CDR1 and CDR2 from the germline V gene are SGHRS and YFSETQ. The V gene lost 7 bases and the J gene lost 0 bases, with 13 bases spanning the gap.

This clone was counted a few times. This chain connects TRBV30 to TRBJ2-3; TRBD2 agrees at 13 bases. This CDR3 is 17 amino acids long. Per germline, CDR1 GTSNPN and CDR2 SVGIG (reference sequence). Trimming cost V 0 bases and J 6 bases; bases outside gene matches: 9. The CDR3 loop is CAWSVSRTSGSGDTQYF. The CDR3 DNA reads TGTGCCTGGAGTGTCTCGAGGACTAGCGGGAGTGGGGATACGCAGTATTTT.

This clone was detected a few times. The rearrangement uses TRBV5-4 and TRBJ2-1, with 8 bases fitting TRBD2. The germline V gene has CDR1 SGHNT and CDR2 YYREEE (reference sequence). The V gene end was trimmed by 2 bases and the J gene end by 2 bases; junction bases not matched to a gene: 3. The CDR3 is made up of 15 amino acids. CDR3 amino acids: CASSLAGVTYNEQFF. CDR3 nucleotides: TGTGCCAGCAGCTTAGCGGGAGTTACCTACAATGAGCAGTTCTTC.